Presented here are 16 T cell receptor beta chains from one specimen sequenced in a study of technical replicates of blood from a handful of donors. Measured with immunoSEQ multiplex PCR; TCRdb has only the in-frame clones, and not every one. Of roughly 70,000 clones in the sample, about 94% were seen once. The material sequenced was T cells isolated from PBMCs. The source of these receptors is a human donor in good health.

The CDR3 protein is CASSIQGGTTEAFF. CDR3 DNA sequence: TGTGCCAGCAGTATACAGGGGGGAACAACTGAAGCTTTCTTT. V is TRBV6-5 and J is TRBJ1-1; 8 nucleotides line up with TRBD1. CDR1 and CDR2 from the germline V gene are MNHEY and SVGAGI. The V segment lost 5 bases and the J segment 5 bases; nucleotides outside the gene matches: 7. This CDR3 region has 14 residues.

The chain employs TRBV11-2 and TRBJ1-4; a weak D match, TRBD1 (5 bases). V was pared by 5 bases and J by 0 bases, with 10 bases between. In germline, CDR1 is SGHAT, CDR2 FQNNGV. This CDR3 region has 15 residues. Written as DNA, the CDR3 is TGTGCCAGCAGCGAACAGGTCGCAACTAATGAAAAACTGTTTTTT. Encoded protein: CASSEQVATNEKLFF. The full variable domain, its missing parts supplied by reference TRBV11-2 and TRBJ1-4, is EAGVAQSPRYKIIEKRQSVAFWCNPISGHATLYWYQQILGQGPKLLIQFQNNGVVDDSQLPKDRFSAERLKGVDSTLKIQPAKLEDSAVYLCASSEQVATNEKLFFGSGTQLSVL.

This clone has a single count. The V and J genes are TRBV4-1 and TRBJ2-7, with 12 positions matching TRBD1. The CDR3 spans 15 residues. After removal of 3 bases from V and 5 bases from J, the junction contained 5 bases not matched to a gene. Germline loops: CDR1 MGHRA, CDR2 YSYEKL. The CDR3 DNA is TGCGCCAGCAGCCAGTCCGGGACAGGGGGCGACGAGCAGTACTTC. Translating it yields CASSQSGTGGDEQYF.

In this sample, this clone turned up once. V and J are TRBV2 and TRBJ2-1; D call uncertain. Trimming left V 7 bases short and J 0 bases short, with 7 bases between. The V gene's germline CDR1 is SNHLY and CDR2 FYNNEI. The length of the CDR3 is 13 residues. CDR3 nucleotides: TGTGCCAGCATGGAGAGCTCCTACAATGAGCAGTTCTTC. Its translation is CASMESSYNEQFF.

V is TRBV27 and J is TRBJ1-4; 8 positions match TRBD1. Germline values: CDR1 MNHEY, CDR2 SMNVEV (reference sequence). With V trimmed by 5 bases and J by 8 bases, 10 bases remained unmatched. The CDR3 covers 15 residues. DNA for the CDR3: TGTGCCAGCAGTCTAGCAGGGGGCTTAAAAGAAAAACTGTTTTTT. It translates to CASSLAGGLKEKLFF. The variable domain in full, with the rest retrieved from reference TRBV27 and TRBJ1-4, is EAQVTQNPRYLITVTGKKLTVTCSQNMNHEYMSWYRQDPGLGLRQIYYSMNVEVTDKGDVPEGYKVSRKEKRNFPLILESPSPNQTSLYFCASSLAGGLKEKLFFGSGTQLSVL.

The CDR3 bases are TGTGCCAGCAGCAGCTACAGGGGGGAGGTTGAAAAACTGTTTTTT. Translation gives CASSSYRGEVEKLFF. The J gene is TRBJ1-4, the V gene TRBV7-9; 8 bases match TRBD1. The CDR3 loop spans 15 amino acids. J lost 7 bases, V lost 5 bases, and 9 bases had no gene match. Germline V lookup: CDR1 SEHNR, CDR2 FQNEAQ (reference sequence).

The chain is built from TRBV20-1 and TRBJ2-3; a possible D gene is TRBD1 (5 bases). Germline values: CDR1 DFQATT, CDR2 SNEGSKA (reference sequence). Trimming took off 6 bases at V and 3 bases at J, with 7 bases between the two ends. CDR3 size: 11 residues. The CDR3 is CSARGTDTQYF. Written as DNA, the CDR3 is TGCAGTGCAAGGGGTACAGATACGCAGTATTTT.

The gene calls are TRBV2 and TRBJ2-1; the D gene is possibly TRBD2 (6 bases). CDR3 length: 11 residues. Trimming took 11 bases from V and 8 from J, leaving 13 bases between them. Germline V CDR1 and CDR2: SNHLY, FYNNEI. The DNA of the CDR3 is TGTGCCGCGGGGAGAAAAGATGAGCAGTTCTTC. This translates into CAAGRKDEQFF.

The chain has TRBV27 and TRBJ1-5; 7 nucleotides agree with TRBD1. V lost 6 bases to trimming and J lost 0 bases; unmatched junction nucleotides: 14. There are 18 residues in the CDR3. Germline CDR1 reads MNHEY; CDR2 reads SMNVEV (reference sequence). The CDR3 loop is CASRANYGQEPSNQPQHF. CDR3 nucleotides: TGTGCCAGCAGGGCAAATTACGGACAGGAGCCTAGCAATCAGCCCCAGCATTTT.

The chain links TRBV7-9 to TRBJ2-5; 12 bases match TRBD2. V shed 2 bases, J shed 2 bases, and the junction held 9 bases outside the gene matches. In germline, CDR1 is SEHNR, CDR2 FQNEAQ (reference sequence). The CDR3 is 18 amino acids. CDR3: CASSLLTSGRVRQETQYF. CDR3 DNA: TGTGCCAGCAGCTTATTGACTAGCGGGAGAGTTAGACAAGAGACCCAGTACTTC.

V usage is TRBV27 and J usage is TRBJ2-3; 7 bases match TRBD2. The CDR3 covers 16 residues. With V trimmed by 0 bases and J by 2 bases, 5 bases remained unmatched. Germline V lookup: CDR1 MNHEY, CDR2 SMNVEV (reference sequence). The CDR3 DNA reads as TGTGCCAGCAGTTTATCGCTAGCGGCCCTCACAGATACGCAGTATTTT. The encoded protein is CASSLSLAALTDTQYF.

The chain joins TRBV11-2 to TRBJ2-1; 9 bases fit TRBD2. Germline CDR1 is SGHAT and CDR2 is FQNNGV. The CDR3 contains 16 residues. Unmatched junction bases numbered 11, after V lost 5 bases and J lost 6 bases. In DNA form, the CDR3 reads TGTGCCAGCAGCCCCTGGGTTAGCGGGAGTCTCAATGAGCAGTTCTTC. As protein: CASSPWVSGSLNEQFF.

V is TRBV27 and J is TRBJ2-7, with 10 nucleotides matching TRBD1. Per germline, CDR1 MNHEY and CDR2 SMNVEV (reference sequence). V shed 4 bases, J shed 4 bases, and the junction held 10 bases outside the gene matches. This CDR3 has 16 residues. The CDR3 spells CASSSVFGTGAYEQYF. CDR3 sequence (DNA): TGTGCCAGCAGTTCCGTTTTCGGGACAGGGGCGTACGAGCAGTACTTC.

This chain connects TRBV2 to TRBJ2-3, with 10 bases identical to TRBD1. J was trimmed by 2 bases and V by 9 bases; bases with no gene match: 11. Germline CDR1 is SNHLY and CDR2 is FYNNEI. The CDR3 totals 16 residues. This chain's CDR3 is CARALRDRGVTDTQYF. The CDR3 nucleotides are TGTGCCAGGGCTCTCCGGGACAGGGGAGTCACAGATACGCAGTATTTT.

In DNA, the CDR3 is TGTGCCAGCAGCTCGACCGGGACTAGCTACGAGCAGTACTTC. Residues: CASSSTGTSYEQYF. The chain employs TRBV11-2 and TRBJ2-7, with TRBD2 matching over 8 bases. Trimming took 4 bases from V and 3 from J; bases not matched to a gene: 5. This CDR3 is built from 14 residues. In germline, CDR1 is SGHAT, CDR2 FQNNGV.

The genes are TRBV2 and TRBJ1-2, with TRBD1 identical over 10 bases. The CDR3 length is 12 residues. The ends lost 8 bases at V and 7 bases at J; junction bases unmatched: 4. Germline CDR1 reads SNHLY; CDR2 reads FYNNEI. In DNA form, the CDR3 reads TGTGCCAGCTGGACAGGGGGTCTTGGCTACACCTTC. Translated, it gives CASWTGGLGYTF. Drawing the rest from reference TRBV2 and TRBJ1-2, the complete variable domain is EPEVTQTPSHQVTQMGQEVILRCVPISNHLYFYWYRQILGQKVEFLVSFYNNEISEKSEIFDDQFSVERPDGSNFTLKIRSTKLEDSAMYFCASWTGGLGYTFGSGTRLTVV.